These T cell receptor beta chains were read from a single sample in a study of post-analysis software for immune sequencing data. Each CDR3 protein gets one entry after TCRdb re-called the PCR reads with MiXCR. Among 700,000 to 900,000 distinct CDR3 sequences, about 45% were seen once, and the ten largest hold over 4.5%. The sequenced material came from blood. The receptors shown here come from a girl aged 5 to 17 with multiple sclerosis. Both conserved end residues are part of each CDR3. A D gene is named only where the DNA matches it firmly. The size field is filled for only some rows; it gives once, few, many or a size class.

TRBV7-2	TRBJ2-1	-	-	CASRLLSGVSIPSIGAGQFF	TGTGCCAGCAGGTTACTTAGTGGGGTTTCGATACCTAGCATAGGTGCTGGGCAGTTCTTC
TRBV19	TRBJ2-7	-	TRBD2	CATRERGRGDEQYF	TGTGCCACTCGAGAACGCGGGAGAGGAGACGAGCAGTACTTC
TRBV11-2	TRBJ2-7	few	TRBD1	CASSPLDRGGRYEQYF	TGTGCCAGCAGCCCACTCGACAGGGGCGGACGCTACGAGCAGTACTTC
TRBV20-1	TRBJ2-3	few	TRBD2	CSAPSGSADTQYF	TGCAGTGCCCCCAGCGGGAGCGCAGATACGCAGTATTTT
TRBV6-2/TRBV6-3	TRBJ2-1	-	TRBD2	CASSLAGGFNEQFF	TGTGCCAGCAGTCTAGCGGGAGGTTTCAATGAGCAGTTCTTC
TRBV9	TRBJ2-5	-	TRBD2	CASSVLAGGVETQYF	TGTGCCAGCAGCGTGCTAGCGGGAGGTGTTGAGACCCAGTACTTC
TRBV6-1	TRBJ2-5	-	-	CASSRLDRQETQYF	TGTGCCAGCAGCCGACTAGACAGACAAGAGACCCAGTACTTC
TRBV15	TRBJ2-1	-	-	CATSRDARTDREQFF	TGTGCCACCAGCAGAGATGCACGGACAGACAGAGAGCAGTTCTTC
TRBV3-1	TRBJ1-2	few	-	CASSQTPTSYGYTF	TGTGCCAGCAGTCAGACACCGACTAGCTATGGCTACACCTTC
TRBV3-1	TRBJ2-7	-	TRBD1	CASSQGRGREQYF	TGTGCCAGCAGCCAGGGAAGGGGGCGGGAGCAGTACTTC
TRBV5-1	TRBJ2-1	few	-	CASSLVGGTPYNEQFF	TGCGCCAGCAGCTTGGTAGGCGGGACCCCCTACAATGAGCAGTTCTTC
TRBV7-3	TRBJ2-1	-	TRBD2	CASSLMGAGLAGDEQFF	TGTGCCAGCAGCTTAATGGGCGCGGGACTAGCGGGCGATGAGCAGTTCTTC
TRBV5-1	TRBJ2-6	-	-	CASSFNGGLRSGANVRNF	TGCGCCAGCAGCTTTAATGGGGGCCTGCGCTCTGGGGCCAACGTCCGGAATTTC
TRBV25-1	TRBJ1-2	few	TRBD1	CASSHSGGAYGYTF	TGTGCCAGCAGTCATTCAGGGGGCGCCTATGGCTACACCTTC
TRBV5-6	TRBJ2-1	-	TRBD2	CASSFSSGRANEQFF	TGTGCCAGCAGCTTCTCTAGCGGGAGGGCGAATGAGCAGTTCTTC
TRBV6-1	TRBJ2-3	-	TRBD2	CASSARTSGRTDTQYF	TGTGCCAGCAGTGCCCGGACTAGCGGGAGAACAGATACGCAGTATTTT
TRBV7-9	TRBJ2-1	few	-	CASSLVQEAFF	TGTGCCAGCAGCTTAGTTCAGGAAGCGTTCTTC
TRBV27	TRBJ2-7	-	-	CASSQPLGLAVLGQYF	TGTGCCAGCAGCCAACCGTTGGGGCTAGCCGTCCTCGGGCAGTACTTC
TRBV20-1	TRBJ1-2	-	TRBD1	CSAERTGALANYGYTF	TGCAGTGCTGAAAGGACAGGGGCCTTAGCTAACTATGGCTACACCTTC
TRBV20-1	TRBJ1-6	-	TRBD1	CSARRTGIYNSPLHF	TGCAGTGCTAGACGGACAGGAATTTATAATTCACCCCTCCACTTT
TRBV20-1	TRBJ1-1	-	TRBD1	CSARGVTGAKAFF	TGCAGTGCTAGAGGGGTGACAGGGGCTAAAGCTTTCTTT
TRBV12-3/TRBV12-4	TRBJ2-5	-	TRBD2	CASEPAGGPLETQYF	TGTGCCAGCGAACCGGCGGGAGGGCCCCTGGAGACCCAGTACTTC
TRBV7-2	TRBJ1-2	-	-	CASQGLFYGYTF	TGTGCCAGCCAGGGACTCTTCTATGGCTACACCTTC
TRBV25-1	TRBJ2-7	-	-	CASSDPGSEQYF	TGTGCCAGCAGTGACCCCGGATCCGAGCAGTACTTC
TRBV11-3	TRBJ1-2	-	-	CASSLESGPGYTF	TGTGCCAGCAGCTTAGAGTCCGGTCCGGGCTACACCTTC
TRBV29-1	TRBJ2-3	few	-	CSVEGPPPDTQYF	TGCAGCGTTGAGGGGCCCCCGCCAGATACGCAGTATTTT
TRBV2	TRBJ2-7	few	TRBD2	CASSTGSGRRSYEQYF	TGTGCCAGCAGTACCGGTAGCGGGAGGCGCTCCTACGAGCAGTACTTC
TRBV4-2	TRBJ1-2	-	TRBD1	CASREQGAFGGYTF	TGTGCCAGCAGGGAACAGGGGGCCTTTGGTGGCTACACCTTC
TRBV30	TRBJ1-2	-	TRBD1	CATGQGPTYGYTF	TGTGCCACTGGACAGGGGCCTACCTATGGCTACACCTTC
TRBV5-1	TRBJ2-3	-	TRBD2	CATQEGGEDTQYF	TGCGCCACTCAGGAGGGAGGGGAAGATACGCAGTATTTT
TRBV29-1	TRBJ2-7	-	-	CSVDTDKPYEQYF	TGCAGCGTTGATACAGACAAACCCTACGAGCAGTACTTC
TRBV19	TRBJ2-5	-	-	CASSPYPGYPDGETQYF	TGTGCCAGTAGCCCTTACCCCGGCTACCCAGACGGGGAGACCCAGTACTTC
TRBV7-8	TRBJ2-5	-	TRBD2	CASSPAGTSKAWEQYF	TGTGCCAGTAGCCCTGCCGGGACTAGCAAGGCTTGGGAGCAGTACTTC
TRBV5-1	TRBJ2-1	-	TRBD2	CASSLREREGRHEQFF	TGCGCCAGCAGCTTGCGGGAGCGGGAGGGCCGCCATGAGCAGTTCTTC
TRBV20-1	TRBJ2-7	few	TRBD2	CSARLSGLAGGLYEQYF	TGCAGTGCTAGACTCTCAGGACTAGCGGGAGGGCTCTACGAGCAGTACTTC
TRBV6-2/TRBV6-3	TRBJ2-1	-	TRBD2	CASVGLAGSISYNEQFF	TGTGCCAGCGTTGGACTAGCGGGGTCCATCTCCTACAATGAGCAGTTCTTC
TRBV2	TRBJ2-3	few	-	CASSEDTDTQYF	TGTGCCAGCAGTGAGGACACAGATACGCAGTATTTT
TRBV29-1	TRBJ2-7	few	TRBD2	CSVDGGRAKEQYF	TGCAGCGTTGATGGCGGGAGAGCTAAGGAGCAGTACTTC
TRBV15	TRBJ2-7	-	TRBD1	CTTQQGGNYEQYF	TGTACCACCCAACAGGGGGGCAACTACGAGCAGTACTTC
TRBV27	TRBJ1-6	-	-	CASSFSAYNSPLHF	TGTGCCAGCAGTTTCTCAGCCTATAATTCACCCCTCCACTTT
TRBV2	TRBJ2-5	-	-	CASSDFVLAGVGETQYF	TGTGCCAGCAGTGATTTCGTCCTCGCAGGGGTTGGGGAGACCCAGTACTTC
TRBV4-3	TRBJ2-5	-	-	CASSQDREAGVQYF	TGCGCCAGCAGCCAAGATCGGGAAGCGGGTGTGCAGTACTTC
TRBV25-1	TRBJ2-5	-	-	CASSEPPETQYF	TGTGCCAGCAGTGAGCCCCCGGAGACCCAGTACTTC
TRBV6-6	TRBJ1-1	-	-	CASSYSFRGTEAFF	TGTGCCAGCAGTTACTCTTTCAGGGGCACTGAAGCTTTCTTT
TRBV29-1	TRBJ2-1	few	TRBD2	CSVAGTSESNEQFF	TGCAGCGTAGCCGGGACTAGCGAATCCAATGAGCAGTTCTTC
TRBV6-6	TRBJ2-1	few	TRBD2	CASSYGTSVEQFF	TGTGCCAGCAGTTACGGGACTAGCGTGGAGCAGTTCTTC
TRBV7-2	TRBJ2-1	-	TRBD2	CASSFLGTRVEQFF	TGTGCCAGCAGCTTTTTAGGGACTAGGGTTGAGCAGTTCTTC
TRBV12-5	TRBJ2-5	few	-	CASGSWTGETQYF	TGTGCTAGTGGTTCGTGGACGGGAGAGACCCAGTACTTC
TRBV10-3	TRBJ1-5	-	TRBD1	CAISEAGTGYNQPQHF	TGTGCCATCAGTGAGGCCGGGACAGGGTACAATCAGCCCCAGCATTTT
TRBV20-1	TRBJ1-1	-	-	CSAWDPGMGTEAFF	TGCAGTGCCTGGGACCCGGGGATGGGCACTGAAGCTTTCTTT
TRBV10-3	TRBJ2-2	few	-	CAISESGLNTGELFF	TGCGCCATCAGTGAGTCAGGGCTTAACACCGGGGAGCTGTTTTTT
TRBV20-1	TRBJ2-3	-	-	CSASVDGFSSTDTQYF	TGCAGTGCTAGTGTTGATGGTTTCTCTAGCACAGATACGCAGTATTTT
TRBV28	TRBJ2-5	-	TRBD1	CASSASLGQGLETQYF	TGTGCCAGCAGTGCCTCCCTGGGACAGGGCTTAGAGACCCAGTACTTC